The 19 T cell receptor beta chains below all came from one sample that was sequenced in a study of human T cells and chemical hapten exposure (dated by TCRdb to the early 2020s). Library preparation was by RACE. The sequencing machine was a NextSeq 500. In TCRdb, the public reads were trimmed at Q25 with fastp and aligned with MiXCR, with productive beta chains retained. Every entry covers one CDR3 protein and lists the most common genes and DNA from its rows. The sample records 250,000 to 300,000 distinct CDR3 sequences, around 7% of which are singletons. The ten largest account for approximately 1.2% of the sample. What the time point label conveys for this sample: pre-sensitization, week 0. What the treatment or condition label conveys for this sample: therapeutic diphenylcyclopropenone sensitization with weekly scalp DPC. Sequenced material: whole blood, taken in connection with sensitization to the hapten diphenylcyclopropenone (DPC). Receptors were obtained from a man aged 18-30 years with alopecia areata. Some clones in this sample may be carry-over from other donors' samples.

This clonotype was seen more than once but under ten times. The J gene is TRBJ2-2, the V gene TRBV6-5, with D hard to call. V was pared by 0 bases and J by 13 bases, with 18 bases between. CDR1 and CDR2 from the germline V gene are MNHEY and SVGAGI. This CDR3 spans 15 amino acids. As DNA, the CDR3 is TGTGCCAGCAGTTACTCCGGCGGTCCGTTCGTGTGGCTGTTTTTT. Translated, it gives CASSYSGGPFVWLFF.

This clonotype has only a few counts. The DNA for the CDR3 is TGTGCCACCAGTGATACCCAGACTAGCGGGGGCACAGATACGCAGTATTTT. Its protein is CATSDTQTSGGTDTQYF. This chain links TRBV24-1 with TRBJ2-3, with 11 bases matching TRBD2. V was clipped by 3 bases and J by 1 base; unmatched bases: 5. Germline CDR1 reads KGHDR; CDR2 reads SFDVKD. This CDR3 contains 17 residues.

There are many counts of this clonotype. CDR3 nucleotide sequence: TGCGCCAGCAGGTTAGAAAATGAGCAGTTCTTC. The encoded protein is CASRLENEQFF. The rearrangement links TRBV5-1 to TRBJ2-1; D remains unclear. Germline V gene sequence: CDR1 SGHRS, CDR2 YFSETQ. Trimming stripped 5 bases from V and 7 bases from J, with 7 bases between. This CDR3 comprises 11 residues. Filled out from reference TRBV5-1 and TRBJ2-1, the complete variable domain reads KAGVTQTPRYLIKTRGQQVTLSCSPISGHRSVSWYQQTPGQGLQFLFEYFSETQRNKGNFPGRFSGRQFSNSRSEMNVSTLELGDSALYLCASRLENEQFFGPGTRLTVL.

This clonotype was counted between two and nine times. The rearrangement links TRBV4-1 to TRBJ2-3; D unclear. This CDR3 is built from 16 residues. V gave up 0 bases and J gave up 1 base, with 11 bases separating them. Germline V gene data show CDR1 as MGHRA and CDR2 as YSYEKL. CDR3: CASSQDLWLRTDTQYF. CDR3 in DNA: TGCGCCAGCAGCCAAGATCTCTGGCTGCGCACAGATACGCAGTATTTT.

This chain links TRBV7-2 with TRBJ2-3; D is perhaps TRBD1 (5 bases). The germline V gene has CDR1 SGHTA and CDR2 FQGNSA. V lost 0 bases and J 6 bases, leaving 19 bases between the germline ends. The CDR3 contains 17 residues. This CDR3 reads CASSLAYPGQGKDTQYF. DNA for the CDR3: TGTGCCAGCAGCTTAGCCTATCCCGGTCAGGGTAAGGATACGCAGTATTTT.

There are many counts of this clonotype. The rearrangement joins TRBV29-1 to TRBJ1-5; D is unclear. V lost 3 bases, J lost 1 base, and 4 bases lay in between. The length of the CDR3 is 12 residues. Germline CDR1 and CDR2: SQVTM and ANQGSEA. The CDR3 here is CSVEGSNQPQHF. The CDR3 DNA reads TGCAGCGTTGAGGGGAGCAATCAGCCCCAGCATTTT.

In its sample, this clonotype was seen a few times. V gene TRBV4-1 combines with J gene TRBJ1-1; no firm D call. The CDR3 loop spans 16 amino acids. Germline values: CDR1 MGHRA, CDR2 YSYEKL. The V and J ends lost 0 bases and 0 bases respectively, with 11 bases between them. The CDR3 spells CASSQERGRMNTEAFF. As DNA, the CDR3 is TGCGCCAGCAGCCAAGAACGTGGCAGAATGAACACTGAAGCTTTCTTT.

This clonotype was counted between two and nine times. CDR3 protein: CASSFQGTGDTGELFF. The CDR3 bases are TGTGCCAGCAGCTTCCAAGGGACAGGGGACACCGGGGAGCTGTTTTTT. The genes are TRBV7-2 and TRBJ2-2; 10 bases are shared with TRBD1. Per germline, CDR1 SGHTA and CDR2 FQGNSA. CDR3 length equals 16 residues. The ends lost 3 bases at V and 3 bases at J; junction bases unmatched: 4.

V and J are TRBV29-1 and TRBJ2-2; a possible D gene is TRBD2 (5 bases). Germline CDR1 is SQVTM and CDR2 is ANQGSEA. Trimming shortened V by 3 bases and J by 3 bases, and 14 bases separated the two germline ends. The CDR3 covers 15 residues. CDR3 residues: CSVEGSVGDTGELFF. The CDR3 nucleotides read TGCAGCGTTGAGGGTAGCGTCGGAGACACCGGGGAGCTGTTTTTT.

This clonotype was found a few times. The rearrangement joins TRBV12-3 or TRBV12-4 to TRBJ2-3, with 8 bases matching TRBD1. V was pared by 2 bases and J by 2 bases, with 3 bases of the junction left unmatched. This CDR3 has 15 residues. In DNA, the CDR3 is TGTGCCAGCAGTTTACAGGGGGCGCCCACAGATACGCAGTATTTT. Its translation: CASSLQGAPTDTQYF.

The chain joins TRBV27 to TRBJ1-1; TRBD1 aligns across 11 bases. Losses at the gene ends were 7 bases for V and 3 bases for J; bases not matched to a gene: 7. Germline CDR1 MNHEY, CDR2 SMNVEV (reference sequence). This CDR3 has 15 amino acids. This chain's CDR3 is CASIILGQGDTEAFF. CDR3 DNA sequence: TGTGCCAGCATCATATTGGGACAGGGGGACACTGAAGCTTTCTTT.

For the CDR3, the DNA is TGTGCCAGCAGTTTAACCGACAGGGGCACAGATACGCAGTATTTT. Its translation: CASSLTDRGTDTQYF. V gene TRBV28 combines with J gene TRBJ2-3, with 7 bases matching TRBD1. Trimming at V came to 2 bases and at J to 1 base, leaving 3 bases not matched to a gene. This CDR3 has 15 amino acids. Germline V gene lookup returns CDR1 MDHEN and CDR2 SYDVKM.

This clonotype was seen a handful of times. The chain recombines TRBV2 with TRBJ2-1; TRBD1 matches at 7 bases. The CDR3 sequence is 16 residues long. The trim removed 4 bases at V and 4 bases at J, leaving 10 bases unmatched. Germline CDR1 reads SNHLY; CDR2 reads FYNNEI. CDR3 in amino acids: CASSGVVGTDYNEQFF. CDR3 coding DNA: TGTGCCAGCAGTGGTGTAGTCGGGACAGATTACAATGAGCAGTTCTTC.

Here the CDR3 reads CASSVGTHYNEQFF. CDR3 coding DNA: TGTGCCAGCAGCGTTGGGACACACTACAATGAGCAGTTCTTC. This sequence joins TRBV5-6 and TRBJ2-1; TRBD1 might be the D (6 bases). From germline, CDR1 is SGHDT and CDR2 YYEEEE. This CDR3 is 14 amino acids long. Trimming pared 4 bases from V and 3 bases from J, leaving 11 bases between. Full variable domain (missing parts from reference TRBV5-6 and TRBJ2-1): DAGVTQSPTHLIKTRGQQVTLRCSPKSGHDTVSWYQQALGQGPQFIFQYYEEEERQRGNFPDRFSGHQFPNYSSELNVNALLLGDSALYLCASSVGTHYNEQFFGPGTRLTVL.

The rearrangement joins TRBV4-3 to TRBJ2-2, with D possibly TRBD1 on 5 matching bases. Germline V gene sequence: CDR1 LGHNA, CDR2 YSLEER. Deletions cut 4 bases from V and 0 bases from J, with 15 bases between. This CDR3 has 17 residues. The CDR3 spells CASSRDTTESNTGELFF. The CDR3 nucleotides read TGCGCCAGCAGCCGGGATACGACAGAATCGAACACCGGGGAGCTGTTTTTT.

The rearrangement uses TRBV7-9 and TRBJ1-2; D is ambiguous. This CDR3 contains 12 residues. Per the germline V gene, CDR1 is SEHNR and CDR2 is FQNEAQ (reference sequence). The V gene lost 8 bases and the J gene lost 4 bases, with 11 bases spanning the gap. The CDR3 spells CASGTASYGYTF. CDR3 nucleotide sequence: TGTGCCAGCGGAACAGCTTCCTATGGCTACACCTTC.

This clonotype was seen at least ten times. The chain joins TRBV12-3 or TRBV12-4 to TRBJ1-1; D might be TRBD1 (5 bases). Trimming left V 7 bases short and J 8 bases short, with 11 bases between. The CDR3 extends over 11 amino acids. The CDR3 region has the DNA TGTGCCAGCATTTTCGACAGAGAAGCTTTCTTT. As protein: CASIFDREAFF.

This clonotype was detected only a few times. The genes are TRBV7-9 and TRBJ1-2, with TRBD1 identical over 8 bases. The length of the CDR3 is 16 residues. After removal of 5 bases from V and 0 bases from J, the junction contained 8 bases not matched to a gene. Germline CDR1 SEHNR, CDR2 FQNEAQ (reference sequence). The CDR3 DNA sequence: TGTGCCAGCAGCCAAAGCGGACAGGGAACTAACTATGGCTACACCTTC. It specifies CASSQSGQGTNYGYTF.

The CDR3 bases are TGTGCCAGCACACGTGAGCGAAACACCGGGGAGCTGTTTTTT. It encodes CASTRERNTGELFF. This chain uses TRBV10-3 with TRBJ2-2; D remains unclear. The CDR3 is 14 residues long. Germline CDR1 is ENHRY and CDR2 is SYGVKD. V was trimmed by 10 bases and J by 2 bases, leaving 14 bases between them.